Listed here are 23 T cell receptor beta chains from one sample, sequenced in a study of blood T cell repertoires in COVID-19. Libraries were prepared by immunoSEQ multiplex PCR; TCRdb keeps only in-frame clonotypes and omits some of them. The sample lists fewer than 90,000 clones; 88% were seen once. Sequenced material: peripheral blood. The source is a man aged 70 or older with acute or convalescent COVID-19.

This chain uses TRBV6-5 with TRBJ2-4, with 7 bases aligning to TRBD1. Trimming took 6 bases from V and 2 from J; bases not matched to a gene: 7. Per germline, CDR1 MNHEY and CDR2 SVGAGI. CDR3 length equals 15 residues. The CDR3 here is CASRPTGESKNIQYF. CDR3 bases: TGTGCCAGCAGACCCACAGGGGAGTCCAAAAACATTCAGTACTTC.

The gene calls are TRBV6-5 and TRBJ1-1; maybe TRBD1 (5 bases). This CDR3 comprises 16 residues. The germline V and J ends were trimmed by 0 bases and 6 bases, with 17 bases remaining between them. Germline values: CDR1 MNHEY, CDR2 SVGAGI. CDR3 sequence: CASSYSQGKIQAEAFF. The CDR3, as DNA: TGTGCCAGCAGTTACTCGCAGGGTAAGATCCAGGCTGAAGCTTTCTTT.

The gene calls are TRBV28 and TRBJ2-1; 7 bases agree with TRBD1. The J segment lost 6 bases and the V segment lost 4 bases, leaving 6 bases of the junction unmatched. Germline values: CDR1 MDHEN, CDR2 SYDVKM. This CDR3 is built from 14 residues. The DNA for the CDR3 is TGTGCCAGCAGTTCGCCATCAGGGGGCAATGAGCAGTTCTTC. It specifies CASSSPSGGNEQFF.

The chain carries TRBV6-5 and TRBJ1-3, with D hard to call. CDR1 is MNHEY and CDR2 is SVGAGI in the germline V gene. The CDR3 spans 15 residues. Trimming removed 0 bases at V and 1 base at J, with 7 bases between. CDR3 coding DNA: TGTGCCAGCAGTTACTCGCTCAGATCTGGAAACACCATATATTTT. Its translation: CASSYSLRSGNTIYF.

J is TRBJ1-5 and V is TRBV6-1; D is possibly TRBD1 (5 bases). V lost 3 bases and J 7 bases, leaving 10 bases between the germline ends. CDR1 is MNHNS, CDR2 SASEGT, per germline. The CDR3 runs 13 residues. The CDR3 DNA is TGTGCCAGCAGTGAGGGGGAGGGGCAGCCCCAGCATTTT. This encodes CASSEGEGQPQHF.

The chain carries TRBV6-6 and TRBJ1-5, with D possibly TRBD1 on 6 matching bases. Trimming stripped 0 bases from V and 5 bases from J, with 8 bases between. This CDR3 comprises 14 residues. Per the germline V gene, CDR1 is MNHNY and CDR2 is SVGAGI (reference sequence). CDR3 coding DNA: TGTGCCAGCAGTTACTCACAGGGACATCAGCCCCAGCATTTT. This translates into CASSYSQGHQPQHF.

The chain uses TRBV7-3 and TRBJ2-3; D gene unclear. CDR1 and CDR2 (germline): SGHTA, FQGTGA. The V end lost 6 bases, the J end lost 0 bases, and 7 bases lay between the germline ends. CDR3 length: 13 residues. DNA for the CDR3: TGTGCCAGCAGTGTTGCGAGCACAGATACGCAGTATTTT. The encoded protein is CASSVASTDTQYF.

The chain carries TRBV28 and TRBJ2-7, with 14 positions matching TRBD2. Germline lookup yields CDR1 MDHEN and CDR2 SYDVKM. Trimming removed 6 bases from V and 7 bases from J; junction bases left unmatched: 8. There are 15 residues in the CDR3. The CDR3 here is CASRLGTSGSWEQYF. The CDR3 DNA follows: TGTGCCAGCAGATTGGGGACTAGCGGGAGTTGGGAGCAGTACTTC.

V usage is TRBV5-1 and J usage is TRBJ2-1; TRBD1 aligns across 7 bases. Germline loops: CDR1 SGHRS, CDR2 YFSETQ. V lost 2 bases, J lost 4 bases, and 6 bases stayed unmatched. The CDR3 runs to 15 residues. The CDR3 reads CASSFQGVSYNEQFF. The DNA for the CDR3 is TGCGCCAGCAGCTTCCAGGGGGTGTCATACAATGAGCAGTTCTTC.

This clone was seen a single time. This chain joins TRBV28 and TRBJ2-7; D perhaps matches TRBD1 (5 bases). CDR3 length equals 15 residues. V was pared by 7 bases and J by 2 bases, with 18 bases between. In germline, CDR1 is MDHEN, CDR2 SYDVKM. CDR3: CASTGWTTAPYEQYF. CDR3 sequence (DNA): TGTGCCAGCACTGGATGGACGACAGCCCCCTACGAGCAGTACTTC.

The genes are TRBV7-9 and TRBJ1-2, with D maybe TRBD1 (5 bases). V was clipped by 1 base and J by 2 bases, with 8 bases between them. There are 14 residues in the CDR3. Germline CDR1 reads SEHNR; CDR2 reads FQNEAQ (reference sequence). The CDR3 sequence: CASSLDAGNYGYTF. CDR3 nucleotides: TGTGCCAGCAGCTTAGATGCAGGGAACTATGGCTACACCTTC.

This clone was observed a single time. The chain carries TRBV19 and TRBJ1-4; TRBD1 aligns across 8 bases. Trimming took 8 bases from V and 7 from J; bases not matched to a gene: 15. Germline lookup yields CDR1 LNHDA and CDR2 SQIVND (reference sequence). CDR3 length: 16 residues. CDR3 protein: CASSRQGKIVGEKLFF. The CDR3 bases are TGTGCCAGTTCCAGACAGGGGAAGATTGTAGGTGAAAAACTGTTTTTT.

The chain is built from TRBV9 and TRBJ1-6; D might be TRBD1 (5 bases). CDR3 length: 14 residues. Trimming took 0 bases from V and 7 from J, leaving 8 bases between them. Germline CDR1 and CDR2: SGDLS and YYNGEE. CDR3 nucleotide sequence: TGTGCCAGCAGCGTAGAGGGGCAGAATTCACCCCTCCACTTT. Amino acid sequence: CASSVEGQNSPLHF.

The rearrangement links TRBV19 to TRBJ1-5, with 10 positions matching TRBD1. J lost 1 base, V lost 4 bases, and 7 bases had no gene match. CDR1 is LNHDA and CDR2 is SQIVND in the germline V gene (reference sequence). This CDR3 is built from 17 residues. For the CDR3, the DNA is TGTGCCAGTAGTACAGGGACAGGGGTTTGGAGCAATCAGCCCCAGCATTTT. This encodes CASSTGTGVWSNQPQHF.

This rearrangement joins TRBV5-1 to TRBJ2-4; TRBD2 agrees at 9 bases. With 2 bases clipped from V and 9 bases from J, the junction kept 24 bases outside the gene matches. The CDR3 loop spans 20 amino acids. The germline V gene has CDR1 SGHRS and CDR2 YFSETQ. The CDR3 DNA is TGCGCCAGCAGCTTTCTTGCAGCGGGGGGACTACCCCTCGAGGATAGCATTCAGTACTTC. Residues: CASSFLAAGGLPLEDSIQYF.

V and J are TRBV28 and TRBJ1-5, with 9 nucleotides matching TRBD1. The CDR3 sequence is 14 residues long. Germline-derived CDR1 and CDR2 are MDHEN and SYDVKM. J gave up 5 bases and V 5 bases, and 4 bases lay outside the gene matches. The CDR3 sequence: CASSIGTGYQPQHF. DNA of the CDR3: TGTGCCAGCAGTATAGGGACAGGGTATCAGCCCCAGCATTTT.

The chain joins TRBV7-2 to TRBJ2-2; 10 bases agree with TRBD1. Germline loops: CDR1 SGHTA, CDR2 FQGNSA. The CDR3 sequence is 17 residues long. V lost 0 bases, J lost 5 bases, and 6 bases stayed unmatched. The CDR3 reads CASSLARQGARTGELFF. CDR3 coding DNA: TGTGCCAGCAGCTTAGCCCGACAGGGGGCGCGAACCGGGGAGCTGTTTTTT.

The chain recombines TRBV7-3 with TRBJ1-1; D gene unclear. The V gene lost 5 bases and the J gene lost 3 bases, with 10 bases spanning the gap. This CDR3 is built from 13 residues. The germline V gene encodes CDR1 SGHTA and CDR2 FQGTGA. The chain's CDR3 is CASSHKTDTEAFF. The CDR3 bases are TGTGCCAGCAGCCATAAAACGGACACTGAAGCTTTCTTT.

This chain uses TRBV18 with TRBJ2-3, with a possible D match to TRBD2 (5 bases). Germline CDR1 reads KGHSH; CDR2 reads LQKENI. This CDR3 region has 15 residues. Trimming took 3 bases from V and 2 from J, leaving 12 bases between them. In DNA, the CDR3 is TGTGCCAGCTCACCTCTCAGCGGAAACACAGATACGCAGTATTTT. This encodes CASSPLSGNTDTQYF.

The rearrangement uses TRBV10-3 and TRBJ2-1; 9 bases match TRBD1. Per the germline V gene, CDR1 is ENHRY and CDR2 is SYGVKD. This CDR3 contains 13 residues. V was clipped by 10 bases and J by 5 bases; unmatched bases: 6. The CDR3 is CATGQGKNNEQFF. The CDR3 DNA is TGTGCCACCGGACAGGGGAAAAACAATGAGCAGTTCTTC.

V and J are TRBV5-4 and TRBJ2-1; 10 nucleotides line up with TRBD1. Germline assignment: CDR1 SGHNT and CDR2 YYREEE (reference sequence). CDR3 length: 15 residues. Trimming took 0 bases from V and 8 from J; bases not matched to a gene: 5. CDR3 DNA: TGTGCCAGCAGCTTGGCTGGGACAGGGGTGTATGAGCAGTTCTTC. It codes for CASSLAGTGVYEQFF.

In its sample, this clone was seen once. This chain uses TRBV9 with TRBJ2-3, with 12 bases identical to TRBD2. Germline-derived CDR1 and CDR2 are SGDLS and YYNGEE. The CDR3 loop spans 17 amino acids. V was clipped by 3 bases and J by 2 bases; unmatched bases: 7. CDR3 loop: CASSAGTSGFSTDTQYF. The CDR3 DNA sequence: TGTGCCAGCAGCGCGGGGACTAGCGGGTTCTCCACAGATACGCAGTATTTT.

This chain connects TRBV5-1 to TRBJ2-7; TRBD1 aligns across 9 bases. J gave up 3 bases and V 0 bases, and 19 bases lay outside the gene matches. The CDR3 covers 20 residues. The V gene's germline CDR1 is SGHRS and CDR2 YFSETQ. The CDR3 nucleotides read TGCGCCAGCAGCTTGGCCGAAGGGACAGGGTCTCTCTACCCAAGCTACGAGCAGTACTTC. This encodes CASSLAEGTGSLYPSYEQYF.